A single sample is the source of the 4 T cell receptor beta chains below, sequenced in a study of T cell responses to AZD1222 COVID-19 vaccine. Profiling relied on immunoSEQ multiplex PCR, and the TCRdb table lists in-frame clones only, not all of them. The sample lists 100,000 to 150,000 clones; 90% were seen once. This specimen was peripheral blood, taken on day 0 of AZD1222 vaccination. The origin of the receptors is an adult in good health.

This clone was detected only once. The chain carries TRBV10-3 and TRBJ2-7, with 9 bases identical to TRBD2. The V gene end was trimmed by 3 bases and the J gene end by 0 bases; junction bases not matched to a gene: 15. The V gene's germline CDR1 is ENHRY and CDR2 SYGVKD. The CDR3 is 19 residues long. CDR3 coding DNA: TGTGCCATCAGTGAATCGTCCCCAGCGGGGGGCCGGAGCTCCTACGAGCAGTACTTC. It encodes CAISESSPAGGRSSYEQYF.

The rearrangement links TRBV30 to TRBJ1-3; D remains ambiguous. In germline, CDR1 is GTSNPN, CDR2 SVGIG (reference sequence). The CDR3 totals 15 residues. With 3 bases removed from V and 2 bases from J, the gap between germline ends came to 14 bases. CDR3 DNA sequence: TGTGCCTGGAGCGGGAAACTCCACCCTGGAAACACCATATATTTT. Amino acids: CAWSGKLHPGNTIYF.

The rearrangement uses TRBV9 and TRBJ2-1, with a possible D match to TRBD1 (6 bases). This CDR3 is built from 14 residues. From germline, CDR1 is SGDLS and CDR2 YYNGEE. Trimming left V 6 bases short and J 9 bases short, with 19 bases between. CDR3 in amino acids: CASTLEGGSGEQFF. CDR3 DNA: TGTGCCAGCACCCTAGAAGGGGGATCGGGTGAGCAGTTCTTC.

This clone is a singleton in its sample. The J gene is TRBJ2-3, the V gene TRBV6-5; 7 positions agree with TRBD2. The CDR3 loop spans 15 amino acids. Germline values: CDR1 MNHEY, CDR2 SVGAGI. V shed 8 bases, J shed 3 bases, and the junction held 11 bases outside the gene matches. CDR3 DNA: TGTGCCAGCCCTCGGGAGCGGGGATTAACAGATACGCAGTATTTT. Protein product: CASPRERGLTDTQYF.